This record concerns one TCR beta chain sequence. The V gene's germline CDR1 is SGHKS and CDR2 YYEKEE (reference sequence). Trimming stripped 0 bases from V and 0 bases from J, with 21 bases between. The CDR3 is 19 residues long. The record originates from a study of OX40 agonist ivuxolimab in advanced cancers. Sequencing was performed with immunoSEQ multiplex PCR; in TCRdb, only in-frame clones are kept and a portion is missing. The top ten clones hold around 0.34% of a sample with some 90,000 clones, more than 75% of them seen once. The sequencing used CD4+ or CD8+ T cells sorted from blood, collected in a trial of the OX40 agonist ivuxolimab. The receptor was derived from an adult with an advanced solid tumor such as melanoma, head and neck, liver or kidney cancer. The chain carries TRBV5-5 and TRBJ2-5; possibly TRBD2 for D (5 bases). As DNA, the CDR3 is TGTGCCAGCAGCTTGGTGGTACTGGGCCCGGGGAAGTACCAAGAGACCCAGTACTTC. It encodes CASSLVVLGPGKYQETQYF.